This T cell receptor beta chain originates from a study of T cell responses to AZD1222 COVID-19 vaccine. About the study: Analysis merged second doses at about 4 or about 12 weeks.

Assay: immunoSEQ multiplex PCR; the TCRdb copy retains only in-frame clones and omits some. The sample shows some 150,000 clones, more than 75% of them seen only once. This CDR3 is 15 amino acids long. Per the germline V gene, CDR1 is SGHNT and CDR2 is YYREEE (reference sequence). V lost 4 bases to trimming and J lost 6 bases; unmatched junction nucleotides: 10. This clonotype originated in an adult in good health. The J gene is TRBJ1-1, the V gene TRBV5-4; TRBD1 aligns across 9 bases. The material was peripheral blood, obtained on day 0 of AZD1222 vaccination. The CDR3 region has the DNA TGTGCCAGCAGCCCCCGACAGGGGGTCGTCGCTGAAGCTTTCTTT. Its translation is CASSPRQGVVAEAFF.